This T cell receptor beta chain was retrieved from a study of blood T cells in healthy people across ages (dated by TCRdb to the mid-2010s). A note on the overall study: In model experiments, template switching captured about one uniquely barcoded TCR beta cDNA molecule for every two T cells. Using deep sequencing normalized with unique cDNA molecular identifiers, the study measured how TCR beta repertoire diversity changes with age. The donors were split into four age groups: young (average around 15 years), middle-aged (39), aged (more than 55) and long-lived (under 90). To avoid experimental bias, donors of different ages were spread randomly across the sequencing lanes. For two donors (one aged 18 to 29 and one aged 80 or older), the study analyzed two additional independent replicas of 1 million unique cDNA reads from the same blood draw.

The roughly 39 donors, aged roughly 6 to 100 years, were systemically healthy Caucasian individuals from Russia. Approximately 10 milliliters of peripheral blood were collected from each donor into EDTA-treated Vacutainer tubes. Ficoll-Paque density-gradient centrifugation was used to isolate PBMCs, with at least 7 million obtained per sample. Total RNA, at least 5 micrograms per sample, was extracted from PBMCs with Trizol reagent. The percentages of naive CD45RAhigh/CD27high T cells were determined by flow cytometry on a PBMC aliquot from every donor. About this clonotype: Its antigen remains unidentified. No much larger clone exists at a distance of one base, and base qualities are not known.

Inclusive of the bounding cysteine and phenylalanine, the CDR3 is 11 residues long. The only DNA kept is the CDR3, 33 bases in frame from the first base. CDR1 and CDR2 (KGHSH, LQKENI) derive from the germline V gene. V is pared back by 8 bases and J by 1 base, with 6 bases lying between the germline termini. Summary of the overall study and its limitations: Compared with the aged group, the long-lived group had more naive CD4+ T cells, fewer expanded clones and increased TCR diversity, a pattern suggesting age selection. As age increased, observed TCR beta diversity per million T cells dropped in a roughly linear way, and a significant reduction was already evident by age around 41. Estimates of total diversity based on one million sequenced T cells were regarded as lower bounds and as underestimates. Conclusive comparison of naive and antigen-experienced compartments was prevented by the profiling of bulk unsorted PBMCs. Observed TCR beta diversity correlated strongly with the percentage of naive T cells measured by flow cytometry. The CMV infection status of donors was not known, potentially confounding age-related changes in expanded clonotypes.

Library prep was done by 5' RACE. Instrument used: Illumina HiSeq 2500. A second PCR of roughly 6 to 11 cycles was run with a J-beta primer mix and a sample-barcoded 5' primer. A template-switch 5' adaptor carrying 12 random nucleotides introduced a unique molecular identifier onto each TCR beta cDNA molecule. At least 2.5 million CDR3-containing paired-end reads were obtained from each sample. First-strand cDNA synthesis was performed from all RNA using the Mint cDNA synthesis kit, with priming by a TRBC-specific oligonucleotide. All cDNA was treated with uracil-DNA glycosylase and then went through a first 18-cycle PCR with the universal primers M1SS and BC2_uni_R. Turning to the authors' computational methods: Normalization of each sample was performed by random selection of 1 million high-quality reads, each carrying a distinct molecular identifier. Instead of being binned into consensus sequences, reads with shared molecular identifiers were discarded. MiTCR, set to a Q25 quality threshold and the strictest error-elimination algorithm, was used for CDR3 identification, clonotype clustering and error correction. A nonparametric unseen species model with Euler transformation was used to estimate a lower bound on total TCR beta diversity. TCRdb handled the public reads itself, with Q25 trimming in fastp and clone calling in MiXCR, and kept productive beta chains. Every entry covers one CDR3 protein and lists the most common genes and DNA from its rows. The authors' filters were not applied to this entry. The table for this sample lists over 500,000 distinct CDR3 sequences; over 40% of them were counted only once. Of the sample, approximately 15% falls within the top ten clones.

This TCR was recovered from a woman older than 75 in good health. The specimen sequenced was blood. The chain couples TRBV18 to TRBJ2-7, with the D gene too uncertain to name. The DNA reads as follows: TGTGCCAGCCCAACTTCCTACGAGCAGTACTTC. The encoded protein is CASPTSYEQYF. This CDR3, with the reference TRBV18 and TRBJ2-7 proteins standing in past its ends, gives the full variable domain NAGVMQNPRHLVRRRGQEARLRCSPMKGHSHVYWYRQLPEEGLKFMVYLQKENIIDESGMPKERFSAEFPKEGPSILRIQQVVRGDSAAYFCASPTSYEQYFGPGTRLTVT.